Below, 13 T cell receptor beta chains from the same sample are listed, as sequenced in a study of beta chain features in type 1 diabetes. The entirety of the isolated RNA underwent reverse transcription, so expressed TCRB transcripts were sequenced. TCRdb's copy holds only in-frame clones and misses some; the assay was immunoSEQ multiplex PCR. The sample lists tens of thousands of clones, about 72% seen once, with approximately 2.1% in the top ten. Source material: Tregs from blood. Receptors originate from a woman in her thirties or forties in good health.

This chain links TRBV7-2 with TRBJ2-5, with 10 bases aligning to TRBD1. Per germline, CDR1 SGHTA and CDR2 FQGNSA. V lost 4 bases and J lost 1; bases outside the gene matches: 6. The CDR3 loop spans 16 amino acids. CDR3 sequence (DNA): TGTGCCAGCAGCTCAAGGGGACAGGGGCGCCAAGAGACCCAGTACTTC. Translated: CASSSRGQGRQETQYF.

As DNA, the CDR3 is TGTGCCAGCAGATCCCGGGACATTTACAATGAGCAGTTCTTC. Protein product: CASRSRDIYNEQFF. This sequence joins TRBV6-1 and TRBJ2-1; tentatively, D is TRBD1 (6 bases). V was trimmed by 6 bases and J by 4 bases, leaving 13 bases between them. Germline V gene lookup returns CDR1 MNHNS and CDR2 SASEGT. There are 14 residues in the CDR3.

The CDR3 here is CASSVGPLGTGELFF. The DNA for the CDR3 is TGTGCCAGCAGCGTGGGGCCGTTGGGCACCGGGGAGCTGTTTTTT. The J gene is TRBJ2-2, the V gene TRBV9; perhaps TRBD1 as D (5 bases). Looked up from germline, CDR1 is SGDLS and CDR2 is YYNGEE. The CDR3 covers 15 residues. The V end lost 2 bases, the J end lost 4 bases, and 12 bases lay between the germline ends.

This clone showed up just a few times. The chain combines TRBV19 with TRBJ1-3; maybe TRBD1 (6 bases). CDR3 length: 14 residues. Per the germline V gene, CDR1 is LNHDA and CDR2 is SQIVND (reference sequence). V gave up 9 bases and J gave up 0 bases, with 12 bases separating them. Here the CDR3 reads CASQQGNSGNTIYF. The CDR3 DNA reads TGTGCCAGCCAACAGGGAAACTCTGGAAACACCATATATTTT. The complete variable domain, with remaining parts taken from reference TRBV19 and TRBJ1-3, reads DGGITQSPKYLFRKEGQNVTLSCEQNLNHDAMYWYRQDPGQGLRLIYYSQIVNDFQKGDIAEGYSVSREKKESFPLTVTSAQKNPTAFYLCASQQGNSGNTIYFGEGSWLTVV.

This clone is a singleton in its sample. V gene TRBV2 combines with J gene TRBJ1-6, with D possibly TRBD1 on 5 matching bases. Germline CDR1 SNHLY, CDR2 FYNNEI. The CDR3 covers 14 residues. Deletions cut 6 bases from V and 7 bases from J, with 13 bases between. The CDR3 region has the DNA TGTGCCAGCAGGATACAGGCAGTAAATTCACCCCTCCACTTT. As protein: CASRIQAVNSPLHF.

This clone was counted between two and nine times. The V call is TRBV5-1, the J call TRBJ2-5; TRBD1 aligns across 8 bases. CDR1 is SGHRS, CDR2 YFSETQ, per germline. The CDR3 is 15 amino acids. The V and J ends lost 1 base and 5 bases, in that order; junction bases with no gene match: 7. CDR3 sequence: CASSLNPTGVETQYF. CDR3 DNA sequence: TGCGCCAGCAGCTTGAACCCGACAGGGGTCGAGACCCAGTACTTC.

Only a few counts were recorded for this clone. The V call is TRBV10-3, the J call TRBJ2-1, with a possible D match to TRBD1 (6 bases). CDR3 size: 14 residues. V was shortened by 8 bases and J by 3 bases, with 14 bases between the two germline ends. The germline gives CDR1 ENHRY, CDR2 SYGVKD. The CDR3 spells CAISSGTNYNEQFF. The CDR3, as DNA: TGTGCCATCTCCTCCGGGACAAACTACAATGAGCAGTTCTTC.

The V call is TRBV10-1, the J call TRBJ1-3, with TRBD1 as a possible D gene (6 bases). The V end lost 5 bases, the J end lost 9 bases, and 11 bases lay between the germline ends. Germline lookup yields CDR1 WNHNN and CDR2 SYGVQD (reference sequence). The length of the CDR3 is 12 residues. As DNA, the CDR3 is TGCGCCAGCAGTCGGGACACCGGCACCATATATTTT. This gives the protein CASSRDTGTIYF.

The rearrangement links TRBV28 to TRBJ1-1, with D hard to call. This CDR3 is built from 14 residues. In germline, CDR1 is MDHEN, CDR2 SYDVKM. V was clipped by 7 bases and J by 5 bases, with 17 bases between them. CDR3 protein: CASMSGGTKTEAFF. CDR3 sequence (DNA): TGTGCCAGCATGAGCGGTGGAACGAAAACTGAAGCTTTCTTT.

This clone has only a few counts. CDR3 nucleotides: TGCGCCAGCAGCCAAAGGTGGGGGGATGAGCAGTTCTTC. This gives the protein CASSQRWGDEQFF. The chain links TRBV4-3 to TRBJ2-1; D might be TRBD2 (6 bases). Germline CDR1 is LGHNA and CDR2 is YSLEER. Trimming took off 2 bases at V and 8 bases at J, with 10 bases between the two ends. The CDR3 is made up of 13 amino acids.

The CDR3 DNA reads as TGTGCCATCAGTGAGTCGACCGGGGGACAGCGGAGATCGGGCTACACCTTC. Translated, it gives CAISESTGGQRRSGYTF. This rearrangement joins TRBV10-3 to TRBJ1-2; 7 bases are a match to TRBD1. The CDR3 has 17 amino acids. CDR1 and CDR2 from the germline V gene are ENHRY and SYGVKD. The V gene end was trimmed by 0 bases and the J gene end by 8 bases; junction bases not matched to a gene: 15.

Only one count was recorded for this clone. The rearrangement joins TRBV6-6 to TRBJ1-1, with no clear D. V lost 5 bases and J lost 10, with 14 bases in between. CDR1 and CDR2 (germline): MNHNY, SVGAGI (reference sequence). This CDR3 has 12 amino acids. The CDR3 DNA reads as TGTGCCAGCAGTCAACTATTCGCTGGAGCTTTCTTT. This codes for CASSQLFAGAFF.

In DNA, the CDR3 is TGTGCCAGCACCTCGAGCGGGGGGTCCCTCACAGATACGCAGTATTTT. Its translation is CASTSSGGSLTDTQYF. The chain recombines TRBV2 with TRBJ2-3, with TRBD2 matching 9 bases. CDR1 and CDR2 from the germline V gene are SNHLY and FYNNEI. V shed 7 bases and J 2 bases; nucleotides not matched to a gene: 10. The CDR3 consists of 16 residues. The whole variable domain, remainder taken from reference TRBV2 and TRBJ2-3, is EPEVTQTPSHQVTQMGQEVILRCVPISNHLYFYWYRQILGQKVEFLVSFYNNEISEKSEIFDDQFSVERPDGSNFTLKIRSTKLEDSAMYFCASTSSGGSLTDTQYFGPGTRLTVL.